The rows below give T cell receptor beta chains drawn from one sample of a study of healthy donors' naive CD4 and CD8 T cells. TCRdb analysed the reads with MiXCR anew, one entry per CDR3 protein. The top ten hold about 2.3% of the sample, which has 150,000 to 200,000 distinct CDR3 sequences, 65% to 80% seen once. The sequenced sample consisted of naive CD4+ and CD8+ T cells sorted from blood, pooled from several donors. Source of these receptors: a pool of human donors in good health; the sample pools cells from several healthy donors. Both conserved end residues are part of each CDR3. A D gene is named only where the DNA matches it firmly. The size entry is marked missing in some rows and otherwise reads once, few, many or a size class.

D gene: .
V gene: TRBV5-6
clone size: .
J gene: TRBJ1-3
CDR3 DNA: TGTGCCAGCAGCTTCATAGATTACTCTGGAAACACCATATATTTT
CDR3 protein: CASSFIDYSGNTIYF

D gene: .
V gene: TRBV6-5
clone size: .
J gene: TRBJ2-5
CDR3 DNA: TGTGCCAGCAGTTACGATTTGCGGGACCAAGAGACCCAGTACTTC
CDR3 protein: CASSYDLRDQETQYF

D gene: .
V gene: TRBV12-3/TRBV12-4
clone size: .
J gene: TRBJ2-3
CDR3 DNA: TGTGCCAGCAGTTCGCGTCGGGCAGATACGCAGTATTTT
CDR3 protein: CASSSRRADTQYF

D gene: TRBD2
V gene: TRBV7-8
clone size: .
J gene: TRBJ2-5
CDR3 DNA: TGTGCCAGCAGCTTAGCGCGAGGGCCCTTAAGACGGGGGGAAGAGACCCAGTACTTC
CDR3 protein: CASSLARGPLRRGEETQYF

D gene: .
V gene: TRBV6-5
clone size: .
J gene: TRBJ2-7
CDR3 DNA: TGTGCCAGCAGTTACTTACAGGCCTACGAGCAGTACTTC
CDR3 protein: CASSYLQAYEQYF

D gene: .
V gene: TRBV5-4
clone size: .
J gene: TRBJ2-1
CDR3 DNA: TGTGCCAGCAGCCCCGGTCGAGGAGGCTCCTACAATGAGCAGTTCTTC
CDR3 protein: CASSPGRGGSYNEQFF

D gene: .
V gene: TRBV10-3
clone size: .
J gene: TRBJ2-3
CDR3 DNA: TGTGCCATCAGTCTCGGGGGTACAGATACGCAGTATTTT
CDR3 protein: CAISLGGTDTQYF

D gene: .
V gene: TRBV15
clone size: .
J gene: TRBJ1-2
CDR3 DNA: TGTGCCACCAGCAGAGATCCTCGGGGAAGCAATGGCTACACCTTC
CDR3 protein: CATSRDPRGSNGYTF

D gene: .
V gene: TRBV28
clone size: .
J gene: TRBJ2-1
CDR3 DNA: TGTGCCAGCAGTTTCGGTCCAAGCTACAATGAGCAGTTCTTC
CDR3 protein: CASSFGPSYNEQFF

D gene: .
V gene: TRBV18
clone size: .
J gene: TRBJ2-3
CDR3 DNA: TGTGCCAGCTCGCCCTCAGCGACTAGCACAGATACGCAGTATTTT
CDR3 protein: CASSPSATSTDTQYF

D gene: .
V gene: TRBV6-2/TRBV6-3
clone size: .
J gene: TRBJ2-7
CDR3 DNA: TGTGCCAGCAGTTACCCACCATACGAGCAGTACTTC
CDR3 protein: CASSYPPYEQYF

D gene: TRBD1
V gene: TRBV6-6
clone size: .
J gene: TRBJ1-2
CDR3 DNA: TGTGCCAGCAGTGTCCCGTTCCCTCCGGGACAGGGAGTTGGCTACACCTTC
CDR3 protein: CASSVPFPPGQGVGYTF

D gene: .
V gene: TRBV6-5
clone size: .
J gene: TRBJ1-1
CDR3 DNA: TGTGCCAGCAGTTTCTCCGAAGGGGAGACTGAAGCTTTCTTT
CDR3 protein: CASSFSEGETEAFF

D gene: .
V gene: TRBV6-6
clone size: few
J gene: TRBJ1-1
CDR3 DNA: TGTGCCAGCACCCCCTTTCCCACTGAAGCTTTCTTT
CDR3 protein: CASTPFPTEAFF

D gene: .
V gene: TRBV6-5
clone size: .
J gene: TRBJ1-1
CDR3 DNA: TGTGCCAGCAGTGAAAATTTGGGCAGGGGGAACACTGAAGCTTTCTTT
CDR3 protein: CASSENLGRGNTEAFF

D gene: .
V gene: TRBV12-3/TRBV12-4
clone size: once
J gene: TRBJ1-1
CDR3 DNA: TGTGCCAGCAGTCCAACGGGGCTCTTATCTGAAGCTTTCTTT
CDR3 protein: CASSPTGLLSEAFF

D gene: .
V gene: TRBV12-3/TRBV12-4
clone size: .
J gene: TRBJ1-3
CDR3 DNA: TGTGCCAGCAGTTTAGCTCCTGGAAACACCATATATTTT
CDR3 protein: CASSLAPGNTIYF

D gene: .
V gene: TRBV6-5
clone size: once
J gene: TRBJ1-3
CDR3 DNA: TGTGCCAGCCGAAGACAGAGCTCTGGAAACACCATATATTTT
CDR3 protein: CASRRQSSGNTIYF

D gene: TRBD1
V gene: TRBV29-1
clone size: .
J gene: TRBJ1-1
CDR3 DNA: TGCAGCGCCTCCGGGACAGTCAACACTGAAGCTTTCTTT
CDR3 protein: CSASGTVNTEAFF

D gene: .
V gene: TRBV6-1
clone size: .
J gene: TRBJ1-5
CDR3 DNA: TGTGCCAGCAGGGAGGGACTCCGGCCCCAGCATTTT
CDR3 protein: CASREGLRPQHF

D gene: .
V gene: TRBV10-3
clone size: .
J gene: TRBJ2-1
CDR3 DNA: TGTGCCATCAGCGGGGCAGGGGGGATCCCCTACAATGAGCAGTTCTTC
CDR3 protein: CAISGAGGIPYNEQFF

D gene: .
V gene: TRBV27
clone size: few
J gene: TRBJ2-1
CDR3 DNA: TGTGCCAGCAGTTGGGCAGACTACAATGAGCAGTTCTTC
CDR3 protein: CASSWADYNEQFF

D gene: .
V gene: TRBV29-1
clone size: .
J gene: TRBJ2-7
CDR3 DNA: TGCAGCGTTGGATCAAACGAGCAGTACTTC
CDR3 protein: CSVGSNEQYF

D gene: .
V gene: TRBV6-6
clone size: few
J gene: TRBJ2-7
CDR3 DNA: TGTGCCAGCAGAGATGGGCTCTACGAGCAGTACTTC
CDR3 protein: CASRDGLYEQYF

D gene: TRBD1
V gene: TRBV29-1
clone size: .
J gene: TRBJ2-7
CDR3 DNA: TGCAGCGTTGAGGGACAGGGAGGCTACGAGCAGTACTTC
CDR3 protein: CSVEGQGGYEQYF

D gene: .
V gene: TRBV15
clone size: .
J gene: TRBJ2-1
CDR3 DNA: TGTGCCACCAGCAGAATGCCCCCGTACAATGAGCAGTTCTTC
CDR3 protein: CATSRMPPYNEQFF

D gene: TRBD2
V gene: TRBV29-1
clone size: .
J gene: TRBJ2-7
CDR3 DNA: TGCAGCGTCGCTCTAGCGGGAGTCTCCTACGAGCAGTACTTC
CDR3 protein: CSVALAGVSYEQYF

D gene: .
V gene: TRBV5-6
clone size: .
J gene: TRBJ1-1
CDR3 DNA: TGTGCCAGCAGCCCCCTGGGAGGGGTGAACACTGAAGCTTTCTTT
CDR3 protein: CASSPLGGVNTEAFF

D gene: TRBD1
V gene: TRBV29-1
clone size: .
J gene: TRBJ2-7
CDR3 DNA: TGCAGCGTTGAAGAGTGGACAGGGGATCAGGCCTACGAGCAGTACTTC
CDR3 protein: CSVEEWTGDQAYEQYF

D gene: TRBD2
V gene: TRBV20-1
clone size: .
J gene: TRBJ2-1
CDR3 DNA: TGCAGTGTAATCTCGACTAGCGGACTGAACAATGAGCAGTTCTTC
CDR3 protein: CSVISTSGLNNEQFF

D gene: TRBD1
V gene: TRBV6-5
clone size: few
J gene: TRBJ1-6
CDR3 DNA: TGTGCCAGCAGTTACTCTCGGACAGGGGTTTCACCCCTCCACTTT
CDR3 protein: CASSYSRTGVSPLHF

D gene: .
V gene: TRBV7-8
clone size: few
J gene: TRBJ1-1
CDR3 DNA: TGTGCCAGCAGCTTACGTAATCTCCAACCGAACACTGAAGCTTTCTTT
CDR3 protein: CASSLRNLQPNTEAFF

D gene: .
V gene: TRBV30
clone size: .
J gene: TRBJ1-1
CDR3 DNA: TGTGCCTGGAGCCCTCGGGGGAACACTGAAGCTTTCTTT
CDR3 protein: CAWSPRGNTEAFF

D gene: TRBD1
V gene: TRBV5-1
clone size: .
J gene: TRBJ1-1
CDR3 DNA: TGCGCCAGCAGCTTGGGGGGTCAGGGGGCTGAAGCTTTCTTT
CDR3 protein: CASSLGGQGAEAFF

D gene: .
V gene: TRBV11-2
clone size: .
J gene: TRBJ2-7
CDR3 DNA: TGTGCCAGCAGCTTCTCAACGGGGACCTACGAGCAGTACTTC
CDR3 protein: CASSFSTGTYEQYF

D gene: .
V gene: TRBV6-6
clone size: .
J gene: TRBJ2-2
CDR3 DNA: TGTGCCAGCAGCCACGGGCAGTTGGGCACCGGGGAGCTGTTTTTT
CDR3 protein: CASSHGQLGTGELFF

D gene: .
V gene: TRBV15
clone size: .
J gene: TRBJ1-6
CDR3 DNA: TGTGCCACCAGCATCGACAGAAACAATTCACCCCTCCACTTT
CDR3 protein: CATSIDRNNSPLHF

D gene: TRBD1
V gene: TRBV12-3/TRBV12-4
clone size: .
J gene: TRBJ2-7
CDR3 DNA: TGTGCCAGCAGCCCGAGGGGGCCTACCTACGAGCAGTACTTC
CDR3 protein: CASSPRGPTYEQYF

D gene: .
V gene: TRBV6-1
clone size: .
J gene: TRBJ2-2
CDR3 DNA: TGTGCCAGCAGTGAAGCGCCGGGGCAGTTCCCAAACACCGGGGAGCTGTTTTTT
CDR3 protein: CASSEAPGQFPNTGELFF

D gene: .
V gene: TRBV7-8
clone size: .
J gene: TRBJ1-1
CDR3 DNA: TGTGCCAGCAGCTCCCCACAGACACAGAACACTGAAGCTTTCTTT
CDR3 protein: CASSSPQTQNTEAFF

D gene: TRBD2
V gene: TRBV6-5
clone size: .
J gene: TRBJ2-5
CDR3 DNA: TGTGCCAGCAGTGAAGGACTAGCACAGTACTTC
CDR3 protein: CASSEGLAQYF

D gene: TRBD1
V gene: TRBV29-1
clone size: .
J gene: TRBJ1-1
CDR3 DNA: TGCAGCGTGGAGGGACAGGGTATCATTGGCCATATGAACACTGAAGCTTTCTTT
CDR3 protein: CSVEGQGIIGHMNTEAFF

D gene: TRBD2
V gene: TRBV6-2/TRBV6-3
clone size: .
J gene: TRBJ2-1
CDR3 DNA: TGTGCCAGCAGTAGAGGCGGGAGCCGAACATACAATGAGCAGTTCTTC
CDR3 protein: CASSRGGSRTYNEQFF

D gene: .
V gene: TRBV10-3
clone size: .
J gene: TRBJ1-2
CDR3 DNA: TGTGCCGCGTCACCGGGACAAGTGGATGGCTACACCTTC
CDR3 protein: CAASPGQVDGYTF

D gene: TRBD1
V gene: TRBV29-1
clone size: few
J gene: TRBJ2-3
CDR3 DNA: TGCAGCGTTGAGCCGGGACAGGGCCCAGATACGCAGTATTTT
CDR3 protein: CSVEPGQGPDTQYF

D gene: TRBD1
V gene: TRBV6-5
clone size: .
J gene: TRBJ1-2
CDR3 DNA: TGTGCCAGCAGCAGGGACAGGTCTTGGGGCTACACCTTC
CDR3 protein: CASSRDRSWGYTF

D gene: .
V gene: TRBV19
clone size: .
J gene: TRBJ2-2
CDR3 DNA: TGTGCCAGTAGTCAACCTCGGGACACCGGGGAGCTGTTTTTT
CDR3 protein: CASSQPRDTGELFF

D gene: .
V gene: TRBV20-1
clone size: few
J gene: TRBJ2-7
CDR3 DNA: TGCAGTGCTAGAGATAGCGGCCCCTACGAGCAGTACTTC
CDR3 protein: CSARDSGPYEQYF

D gene: TRBD1
V gene: TRBV29-1
clone size: .
J gene: TRBJ2-7
CDR3 DNA: TGCAGCGTTGAGGCCCCGGGACAGAGCTCCTACGAGCAGTACTTC
CDR3 protein: CSVEAPGQSSYEQYF

D gene: .
V gene: TRBV5-4
clone size: .
J gene: TRBJ2-2
CDR3 DNA: TGTGCCAGCATCTCTGGCGGGGAGCTGTTTTTT
CDR3 protein: CASISGGELFF

D gene: .
V gene: TRBV29-1
clone size: .
J gene: TRBJ1-2
CDR3 DNA: TGCAGCGTTGGACAGGTTGACTATGGCTACACCTTC
CDR3 protein: CSVGQVDYGYTF

D gene: TRBD2
V gene: TRBV6-2/TRBV6-3
clone size: .
J gene: TRBJ2-7
CDR3 DNA: TGTGCCAGCAGGTGGACTAGCCAGGTTTACGAGCAGTACTTC
CDR3 protein: CASRWTSQVYEQYF

D gene: .
V gene: TRBV19
clone size: once
J gene: TRBJ2-3
CDR3 DNA: TGTGCCAGTAGTAATCTGGGAGCCATGGATACGCAGTATTTT
CDR3 protein: CASSNLGAMDTQYF